Here is one T cell receptor (beta chain) with its context. Its matching antigen is unknown. The same CDR3 is also encoded by other DNA sequences in this sample. This entry comes from a study of metastatic and nonmetastatic thyroid tumors. Study results and limitations: According to reports, the diversity of TCR beta was significantly higher in malignant thyroid tumors than in benign nodules, and this held in both blood and tumor samples.

V dropped 7 bases and J dropped 5 bases, with 15 bases sitting between them. The CDR3 loop spans 14 amino acids. Original methodology: In papillary thyroid cancer, a distant-metastasis classifier was built using CDR3 differences across clinicopathological groups. TCRdb reprocessed the PCR reads via MiXCR. V and J calls and clone size were set by TCRdb, not the authors. The sample holds some 39,000 clones; less than 20% are singletons and the top ten take about 20%. Every patient was untreated before thyroid surgery. This rearrangement joins TRBV12-3 or TRBV12-4 to TRBJ2-1, with a weak D call TRBD2 (5 bases). Sequencing was done on a sample of blood. This sequence originates from a female donor with papillary thyroid cancer or a benign thyroid nodule (not recorded which). Some clones in this sample may be carry-over from other donors' samples. CDR3 nucleotide sequence: TGTGCCAGCACGGTGGGAGTCCTGAACAATGAGCAGTTCTTC. This sequence encodes CASTVGVLNNEQFF.